Detailed here is one T cell receptor (beta chain). This record comes from a study of blood T cell repertoires in COVID-19. For the study at large: Nucleic acid was either cDNA or gDNA, and it came from T cells, B-cell-depleted T cells, or PBMCs.

This CDR3 contains 14 residues. V lost 1 base and J 6 bases, leaving 12 bases between the germline ends. Germline lookup yields CDR1 MGHRA and CDR2 YSYEKL. As originally analysed: The authors estimated nucleated cell counts from reference gene primer amplification. Sequenced by immunoSEQ multiplex PCR; TCRdb stores in-frame clones only, minus some. That table supplies the V and J calls and clone size; D and trimming were determined from the DNA. The sample gives approximately 290,000 clones, around 87% of which show up once; about 2.3% is in the top ten. The rearrangement uses TRBV4-1 and TRBJ1-2; D gene ambiguous. The origin of this receptor is a man in his late teens or twenties with active or convalescent COVID-19. Source material: peripheral blood. The CDR3 loop reads CASSQVGGRDGYTF. The CDR3 bases are TGCGCCAGCAGCCAAGTTGGAGGACGAGATGGCTACACCTTC.